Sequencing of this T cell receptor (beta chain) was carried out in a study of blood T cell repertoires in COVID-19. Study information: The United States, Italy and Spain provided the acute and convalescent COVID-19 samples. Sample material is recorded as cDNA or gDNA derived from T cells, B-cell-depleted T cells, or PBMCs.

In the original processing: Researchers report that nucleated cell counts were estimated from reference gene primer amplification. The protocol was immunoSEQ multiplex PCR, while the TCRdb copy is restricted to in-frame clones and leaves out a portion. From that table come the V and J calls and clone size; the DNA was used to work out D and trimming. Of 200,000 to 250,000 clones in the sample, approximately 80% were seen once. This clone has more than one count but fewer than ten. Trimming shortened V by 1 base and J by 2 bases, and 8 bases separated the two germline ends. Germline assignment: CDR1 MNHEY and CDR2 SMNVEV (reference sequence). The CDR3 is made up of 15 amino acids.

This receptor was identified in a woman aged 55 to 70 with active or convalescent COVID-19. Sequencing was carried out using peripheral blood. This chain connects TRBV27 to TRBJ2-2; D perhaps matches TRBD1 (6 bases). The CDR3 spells CASSLLQGNTGELFF. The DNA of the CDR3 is TGTGCCAGCAGTTTATTACAGGGTAACACCGGGGAGCTGTTTTTT.